The clone carrying this T cell receptor (beta chain) has just one count. The data originate from a study of blood T cell repertoires in COVID-19. Study as a whole: Nucleic acid was either cDNA or gDNA, and it came from T cells, B-cell-depleted T cells, or PBMCs.

V was cut by 4 bases and J by 5 bases, with 12 bases left in between. Germline V CDR1 and CDR2: SEHNR, FQNEAQ (reference sequence). The CDR3 loop spans 14 amino acids. Authors' methods: Quantification of nucleated cells was approximated via reference gene primer amplification. This table comes from immunoSEQ multiplex PCR, and its TCRdb copy is limited to in-frame clones, with some not included. That table is the source of V, J and clone size, and D and trimming were worked out from the DNA. The sample holds around 78,000 clones, 86% seen once. Sequencing was done on a sample of peripheral blood. V usage is TRBV7-9 and J usage is TRBJ1-5, with D tentatively TRBD1 (6 bases). The clonotype was recovered from a man between 65 and 85 years old with active or convalescent COVID-19. DNA for the CDR3: TGTGCCAGCAGCTCCAGAGGGGGGGATCAGCCCCAGCATTTT. Translation gives CASSSRGGDQPQHF.